This T cell receptor beta chain was retrieved from a study of control samples from healthy donors and cancer patients. The method was immunoSEQ multiplex PCR; TCRdb's version includes in-frame clones alone and lacks a portion of them. The data hold about 150,000 clones, with about 90% observed a single time. The V and J ends lost 2 bases and 3 bases respectively, with 7 bases between them. CDR3 length equals 13 residues. Per the germline V gene, CDR1 is MDHEN and CDR2 is SYDVKM. The receptor's source is a young man in good health. This chain connects TRBV28 to TRBJ1-2; unclear D gene. Material: blood. The CDR3 DNA is TGTGCCAGCAGTTTACGGCAGTACTATGGCTACACCTTC. It encodes CASSLRQYYGYTF.